Below are 22 T cell receptor beta chains sequenced from a single sample in a study of T cell repertoires and Cas9 in healthy adults. The assay was immunoSEQ multiplex PCR, and TCRdb's table has in-frame clones only and misses some. The data show approximately 22,000 clones, 90% seen once. The specimen was CD4+ effector T cells (CD127+, CD25-, CD137-, CD154-) from PBMCs; culture status not recorded. These receptors all come from a human donor in good health.

This clone was seen just once. The J gene is TRBJ2-3, the V gene TRBV29-1; tentatively, D is TRBD2 (6 bases). Trimming stripped 7 bases from V and 5 bases from J, with 22 bases between. Germline loops: CDR1 SQVTM, CDR2 ANQGSEA. The length of the CDR3 is 15 residues. Here the CDR3 reads CSAGTGRTIGDTQYF. The CDR3 bases are TGCAGCGCCGGAACGGGACGGACTATTGGAGATACGCAGTATTTT.

The chain employs TRBV21-1 and TRBJ2-7; TRBD1 is the table's D call, not checked against the DNA. TRBV21-1 counts as a pseudogene. The CDR3 is 14 amino acids. CDR3 nucleotides: TGTGCCAGCAGCGACAGGGGTATGGGCTACGAGCAGTACTTC. Translation gives CASSDRGMGYEQYF.

V is TRBV6-6 and J is TRBJ2-7; either TRBD1 or TRBD2 may fit D (5 bases each). V was clipped by 2 bases and J by 4 bases, with 6 bases between them. Looked up from germline, CDR1 is MNHNY and CDR2 is SVGAGI (reference sequence). CDR3 length: 12 amino acids. CDR3 amino acids: CASSYEGYEQYF. The CDR3 DNA sequence: TGTGCCAGCAGTTACGAGGGGTACGAGCAGTACTTC.

This clone was picked up a small number of times. The V gene is TRBV11-2, the J gene TRBJ2-5, with TRBD2 identical over 7 bases. CDR1 and CDR2 (germline): SGHAT, FQNNGV. Trimming took 5 bases from V and 11 from J; bases not matched to a gene: 8. CDR3 length equals 12 residues. The chain's CDR3 is CASSPWGGKQYF. CDR3 sequence (DNA): TGTGCCAGCAGCCCCTGGGGGGGGAAGCAGTACTTC.

The DNA for the CDR3 is TGTGCCAGCAGGGCCTTGAGCGGGGGTTTTGCGAACACCGGGGAGCTGTTTTTT. Encoded protein: CASRALSGGFANTGELFF. V usage is TRBV13 and J usage is TRBJ2-2; TRBD2 agrees at 8 bases. Trimming removed 6 bases from V and 0 bases from J; junction bases left unmatched: 12. Germline CDR1 PRHDT, CDR2 FYEKMQ (reference sequence). The CDR3 extends over 18 amino acids.

This sequence joins TRBV10-1 and TRBJ2-1; 8 positions agree with TRBD1. This CDR3 spans 19 amino acids. Germline CDR1 and CDR2: WNHNN and SYGVQD (reference sequence). Trimming took 0 bases from V and 2 from J; bases not matched to a gene: 12. The CDR3 coding sequence is TGCGCCAGCAGTGAGTCGAAATCCCTGCGGACAGGGACCTACAATGAGCAGTTCTTC. Protein: CASSESKSLRTGTYNEQFF.

The chain links TRBV7-2 to TRBJ1-2, with D possibly matching TRBD1 (5 bases). V was clipped by 5 bases and J by 1 base, with 17 bases between them. CDR1 is SGHTA and CDR2 is FQGNSA in the germline V gene. This CDR3 is built from 16 residues. The CDR3 DNA reads TGTGCCAGCAGCACCAACGGTGGGGGAGATAACTATGGCTACACCTTC. As protein: CASSTNGGGDNYGYTF.

The chain is built from TRBV11-2 and TRBJ2-3; 12 bases map to TRBD2. CDR3 length equals 17 residues. V dropped 3 bases and J dropped 2; count of bases not matched to a gene: 6. Germline V lookup: CDR1 SGHAT, CDR2 FQNNGV. The CDR3 spells CASSFSTSGGATDTQYF. The CDR3, as DNA: TGTGCCAGCAGCTTCTCGACTAGCGGGGGCGCCACAGATACGCAGTATTTT.

Judged by abundance, this clone is medium-sized (0.01 to 0.1%). Within the sample, other DNA sequences also encode this same CDR3. This rearrangement joins TRBV29-1 to TRBJ1-4, with D possibly being TRBD1 (6 bases). This CDR3 is built from 13 residues. Looked up from germline, CDR1 is SQVTM and CDR2 is ANQGSEA. V was pared by 4 bases and J by 8 bases, with 14 bases between. In nucleotides, the CDR3 is TGCAGCGTTGCACCACAGGGTTCGGAAAAACTGTTTTTT. Translated: CSVAPQGSEKLFF.

This sequence joins TRBV10-3 and TRBJ2-7; D not resolved. The CDR3 is 12 amino acids. Trimming took off 4 bases at V and 1 base at J, with 5 bases between the two ends. CDR1 is ENHRY and CDR2 is SYGVKD in the germline V gene. The CDR3 is CAISGSSYEQYF. The CDR3 DNA reads as TGTGCCATCAGTGGGTCGTCCTACGAGCAGTACTTC.

This sequence joins TRBV10-1 and TRBJ1-5, with D unclear. Germline V gene data show CDR1 as WNHNN and CDR2 as SYGVQD (reference sequence). V gave up 3 bases and J gave up 4 bases, with 19 bases separating them. This CDR3 is built from 17 residues. CDR3 in DNA: TGCGCCAGCAGTGATACCCGCGGGAGGGTAAAGAATCAGCCCCAGCATTTT. The encoded protein is CASSDTRGRVKNQPQHF.

The chain carries TRBV6-5 and TRBJ2-3; a possible D gene is TRBD2 (5 bases). This CDR3 has 12 residues. CDR1 MNHEY and CDR2 SVGAGI come from the germline V gene. V was trimmed by 4 bases and J by 8 bases, leaving 10 bases between them. In DNA, the CDR3 is TGTGCCAGCAGTTCCACCGCGGGTACGCAGTATTTT. Translated: CASSSTAGTQYF.

This chain joins TRBV11-2 and TRBJ2-3; 8 nucleotides match TRBD1. This CDR3 has 14 residues. The V and J ends lost 5 bases and 6 bases, in that order; junction bases with no gene match: 7. Germline assignment: CDR1 SGHAT and CDR2 FQNNGV. Written as DNA, the CDR3 is TGTGCCAGCAGCAGGCGGACAGGGCTGGATACGCAGTATTTT. Its protein is CASSRRTGLDTQYF.

This sequence joins TRBV28 and TRBJ1-5; D possibly corresponds to TRBD1 (6 bases). The V gene lost 4 bases and the J gene lost 4 bases, with 14 bases spanning the gap. Looked up from germline, CDR1 is MDHEN and CDR2 is SYDVKM. The CDR3 has 15 residues. In DNA form, the CDR3 reads TGTGCCAGCAGTTCCCCGGGGGGGACAAATCAGCCCCAGCATTTT. Its protein is CASSSPGGTNQPQHF.

The V call is TRBV15, the J call TRBJ2-3; possibly TRBD2 for D (6 bases). Germline assignment: CDR1 LNHNV and CDR2 YYDKDF (reference sequence). With 0 bases removed from V and 2 bases from J, the gap between germline ends came to 12 bases. This CDR3 region has 16 residues. The CDR3 loop reads CATSRDPSATTDTQYF. The DNA for the CDR3 is TGTGCCACCAGCAGAGATCCTAGCGCAACCACAGATACGCAGTATTTT. Variable domain in full (rest from reference TRBV15 and TRBJ2-3): DAMVIQNPRYQVTQFGKPVTLSCSQTLNHNVMYWYQQKSSQAPKLLFHYYDKDFNNEADTPDNFQSRRPNTSFCFLDIRSPGLGDTAMYLCATSRDPSATTDTQYFGPGTRLTVL.

The rearrangement links TRBV5-1 to TRBJ1-4; 9 bases are a match to TRBD1. CDR1 SGHRS and CDR2 YFSETQ come from the germline V gene. V dropped 2 bases and J dropped 8; count of bases not matched to a gene: 10. The CDR3 has 16 amino acids. The CDR3 bases are TGCGCCAGCAGCTTCGTCCTTGGGACAGGGAGGGAAAAACTGTTTTTT. Residues: CASSFVLGTGREKLFF.

J is TRBJ2-7 and V is TRBV15, with unresolved D. V gave up 0 bases and J gave up 4 bases, with 10 bases separating them. CDR3 length: 14 amino acids. Germline V gene data show CDR1 as LNHNV and CDR2 as YYDKDF (reference sequence). CDR3 sequence reads: CATSRDLGSYEQYF. CDR3 nucleotide sequence: TGTGCCACCAGCAGAGATTTGGGTTCGTACGAGCAGTACTTC.

This sequence joins TRBV15 and TRBJ2-7; D may be TRBD2 (6 bases). Trimming took 9 bases from V and 2 from J, leaving 20 bases between them. This CDR3 is built from 15 residues. CDR1 and CDR2 from the germline V gene are LNHNV and YYDKDF (reference sequence). The DNA for the CDR3 is TGTGCCACGTCCGAAGCTCGCGGGGCCCCCTACGAGCAGTACTTC. It specifies CATSEARGAPYEQYF. Drawing the rest from reference TRBV15 and TRBJ2-7, the complete variable domain is DAMVIQNPRYQVTQFGKPVTLSCSQTLNHNVMYWYQQKSSQAPKLLFHYYDKDFNNEADTPDNFQSRRPNTSFCFLDIRSPGLGDTAMYLCATSEARGAPYEQYFGPGTRLTVT.

The chain has TRBV19 and TRBJ1-2, with TRBD1 as a possible D gene (5 bases). This CDR3 is built from 14 residues. CDR1 and CDR2 from the germline V gene are LNHDA and SQIVND (reference sequence). Trimming shortened V by 5 bases and J by 5 bases, and 15 bases separated the two germline ends. The DNA for the CDR3 is TGTGCCAGTAGTGCTCAACCACGGGGGTATGGCTACACCTTC. This encodes CASSAQPRGYGYTF. Filled out from reference TRBV19 and TRBJ1-2, the complete variable domain reads DGGITQSPKYLFRKEGQNVTLSCEQNLNHDAMYWYRQDPGQGLRLIYYSQIVNDFQKGDIAEGYSVSREKKESFPLTVTSAQKNPTAFYLCASSAQPRGYGYTFGSGTRLTVV.

The chain is built from TRBV6-6 and TRBJ1-1; 7 nucleotides line up with TRBD1. J was trimmed by 5 bases and V by 4 bases; bases with no gene match: 7. This CDR3 comprises 14 residues. Germline CDR1 reads MNHNY; CDR2 reads SVGAGI (reference sequence). CDR3 sequence reads: CASSLEGGVTEAFF. The CDR3 bases are TGTGCCAGCAGTTTAGAAGGGGGCGTTACTGAAGCTTTCTTT.

This sequence joins TRBV4-1 and TRBJ1-2, with unresolved D. Trimming left V 5 bases short and J 3 bases short, with 13 bases between. The CDR3 length is 14 residues. Germline CDR1 reads MGHRA; CDR2 reads YSYEKL. CDR3 nucleotide sequence: TGCGCCAGCAGCTACCGGGCCGCGGACTATGGCTACACCTTC. Encoded protein: CASSYRAADYGYTF.

The CDR3 here is CASSQSGGAYNEQFF. CDR3 coding DNA: TGTGCCAGCAGTCAGAGCGGGGGGGCCTACAATGAGCAGTTCTTC. This chain connects TRBV27 to TRBJ2-1; 10 bases are shared with TRBD2. The CDR3 contains 15 residues. The ends lost 5 bases at V and 2 bases at J; junction bases unmatched: 3. The germline V gene has CDR1 MNHEY and CDR2 SMNVEV (reference sequence).